The rows below give T cell receptor beta chains drawn from one sample of a study of radiotherapy plus CTLA-4 blockade in lung cancer. The repertoire was sequenced with immunoSEQ multiplex PCR; TCRdb's copy has only in-frame clones and lacks some. The sample consists of more than 90,000 clones, 78% of them appearing once. The source material was peripheral blood, sampled from a patient treated with radiotherapy plus ipilimumab. The receptor source for this set is a human donor with non-small cell lung cancer who had a partial response to radiotherapy plus ipilimumab. Each CDR3 is given with its conserved first and last residue. The order of the fields is V gene, D gene, clone size, J gene, CDR3 protein, CDR3 DNA. A D gene is named only where the DNA matches it firmly. Some rows mark clone size as missing; the rest say once, few, many or name a class of expanded clone.

v_gene: TRBV18
d_gene: TRBD2
abundance: -
j_gene: TRBJ2-1
CDR3aa: CASSPRLAGAINEQFF
CDR3nt: TGTGCCAGCTCACCGAGACTAGCGGGAGCCATCAATGAGCAGTTCTTC

v_gene: TRBV25-1
d_gene: TRBD2
abundance: -
j_gene: TRBJ2-1
CDR3aa: CASSELASGINNEQFF
CDR3nt: TGTGCCAGCAGTGAATTGGCAAGCGGGATAAACAATGAGCAGTTCTTC

v_gene: TRBV11-1
d_gene: TRBD1
abundance: -
j_gene: TRBJ1-2
CDR3aa: CASSSFQGADGYTF
CDR3nt: TGTGCCAGCAGCTCGTTTCAGGGGGCAGACGGCTACACCTTC

v_gene: TRBV7-2
d_gene: TRBD2
abundance: -
j_gene: TRBJ2-7
CDR3aa: CASSPISSGSLEQYF
CDR3nt: TGTGCCAGCAGCCCCATCTCTAGCGGGAGCCTCGAGCAGTACTTC

v_gene: TRBV6-5
d_gene: TRBD2
abundance: -
j_gene: TRBJ2-1
CDR3aa: CASSPYGLASNEQFF
CDR3nt: TGTGCCAGCAGCCCCTATGGACTAGCTTCCAATGAGCAGTTCTTC

v_gene: TRBV5-1
d_gene: TRBD2
abundance: -
j_gene: TRBJ2-5
CDR3aa: CASSPELAGVETQYF
CDR3nt: TGCGCCAGCAGCCCGGAGCTAGCGGGAGTAGAGACCCAGTACTTC

v_gene: TRBV28
d_gene: TRBD1
abundance: -
j_gene: TRBJ1-5
CDR3aa: CAITRGGQGENQPQHF
CDR3nt: TGTGCCATCACTAGGGGGGGACAGGGGGAGAATCAGCCCCAGCATTTT

v_gene: TRBV2
d_gene: -
abundance: -
j_gene: TRBJ2-5
CDR3aa: CASKGTSLNQETQYF
CDR3nt: TGTGCCAGCAAGGGAACTAGCTTAAACCAAGAGACCCAGTACTTC

v_gene: TRBV7-6
d_gene: -
abundance: -
j_gene: TRBJ2-5
CDR3aa: CASSLEPSGAQYF
CDR3nt: TGTGCCAGCAGCTTAGAGCCTTCCGGGGCCCAGTACTTC

v_gene: TRBV5-4
d_gene: -
abundance: -
j_gene: TRBJ1-2
CDR3aa: CASSLERGGYGYTF
CDR3nt: TGTGCCAGCAGCTTGGAAAGGGGAGGCTATGGCTACACCTTC

v_gene: TRBV28
d_gene: -
abundance: -
j_gene: TRBJ1-5
CDR3aa: CASSPPVQPQHF
CDR3nt: TGTGCCAGCAGCCCCCCGGTTCAGCCCCAGCATTTT

v_gene: TRBV28
d_gene: -
abundance: -
j_gene: TRBJ2-1
CDR3aa: CASSLGSSSYNEQFF
CDR3nt: TGTGCCAGCAGTTTGGGCAGCTCTTCCTACAATGAGCAGTTCTTC

v_gene: TRBV28
d_gene: TRBD2
abundance: -
j_gene: TRBJ2-1
CDR3aa: CASRDGSGISYNEQFF
CDR3nt: TGTGCCAGCAGGGACGGCAGCGGGATCTCCTACAATGAGCAGTTCTTC

v_gene: TRBV4-1
d_gene: TRBD2
abundance: -
j_gene: TRBJ2-1
CDR3aa: CASSSVTSGSYNEQFF
CDR3nt: TGCGCCAGCAGCTCTGTGACTAGCGGGTCCTACAATGAGCAGTTCTTC

v_gene: TRBV5-1
d_gene: TRBD1
abundance: -
j_gene: TRBJ2-5
CDR3aa: CASSSPKGQLETQYF
CDR3nt: TGCGCCAGCAGCTCCCCTAAGGGACAGTTAGAGACCCAGTACTTC

v_gene: TRBV2
d_gene: -
abundance: -
j_gene: TRBJ2-7
CDR3aa: CASTPNYEQYF
CDR3nt: TGTGCCAGCACCCCCAACTACGAGCAGTACTTC

v_gene: TRBV21-1
d_gene: -
abundance: few
j_gene: TRBJ2-3
CDR3aa: CASSKLSVGTKGTSGSTRDTQYF
CDR3nt: TGTGCCAGCAGCAAACTCTCCGTCGGGACCAAAGGGACTAGCGGGAGTACCCGTGATACGCAGTATTTT

v_gene: TRBV28
d_gene: TRBD1
abundance: -
j_gene: TRBJ1-5
CDR3aa: CASSTGQLVDQPQHF
CDR3nt: TGTGCCAGCAGTACGGGACAGCTTGTGGATCAGCCCCAGCATTTT

v_gene: TRBV14
d_gene: -
abundance: -
j_gene: TRBJ1-1
CDR3aa: CASSPRGGNTEAFF
CDR3nt: TGTGCCAGCAGCCCCCGCGGGGGGAACACTGAAGCTTTCTTT

v_gene: TRBV7-9
d_gene: -
abundance: -
j_gene: TRBJ2-5
CDR3aa: CASSPPAGRWETQYF
CDR3nt: TGTGCCAGCAGCCCCCCTGCTGGGCGCTGGGAGACCCAGTACTTC

v_gene: TRBV5-1
d_gene: -
abundance: -
j_gene: TRBJ2-3
CDR3aa: CASSPNAGDTQYF
CDR3nt: TGCGCCAGCAGCCCGAATGCCGGAGATACGCAGTATTTT

v_gene: TRBV5-6
d_gene: TRBD2
abundance: -
j_gene: TRBJ2-1
CDR3aa: CASSSLAGEVNEQFF
CDR3nt: TGTGCCAGCAGCTCCCTAGCGGGGGAGGTGAATGAGCAGTTCTTC

v_gene: TRBV9
d_gene: -
abundance: -
j_gene: TRBJ2-7
CDR3aa: CASSAGLGLEQYF
CDR3nt: TGTGCCAGCAGCGCGGGACTCGGGCTCGAGCAGTACTTC

v_gene: TRBV5-1
d_gene: -
abundance: few
j_gene: TRBJ2-1
CDR3aa: CASSLKGTGSYNEQFF
CDR3nt: TGCGCCAGCAGCTTAAAAGGCACAGGGTCCTACAATGAGCAGTTCTTC

v_gene: TRBV5-5
d_gene: -
abundance: once
j_gene: TRBJ1-1
CDR3aa: CASSFPLRGTEAFF
CDR3nt: TGTGCCAGCAGCTTCCCTCTTCGGGGGACTGAAGCTTTCTTT

v_gene: TRBV28
d_gene: TRBD1
abundance: -
j_gene: TRBJ1-2
CDR3aa: CASSSGQGYGYTF
CDR3nt: TGTGCCAGCAGTTCGGGACAGGGGTATGGCTACACCTTC

v_gene: TRBV5-6
d_gene: TRBD1
abundance: -
j_gene: TRBJ2-3
CDR3aa: CASSLMDRVNTQYF
CDR3nt: TGTGCCAGCAGCTTGATGGACAGGGTAAATACGCAGTATTTT

v_gene: TRBV9
d_gene: -
abundance: -
j_gene: TRBJ1-1
CDR3aa: CASSVVNRLNTEAFF
CDR3nt: TGTGCCAGCAGCGTAGTAAACAGGTTGAACACTGAAGCTTTCTTT

v_gene: TRBV2
d_gene: -
abundance: -
j_gene: TRBJ1-1
CDR3aa: CASSWGGSTEAFF
CDR3nt: TGTGCCAGCAGTTGGGGGGGTAGTACTGAAGCTTTCTTT

v_gene: TRBV10-3
d_gene: -
abundance: -
j_gene: TRBJ1-2
CDR3aa: CAISEGWGGTGYTF
CDR3nt: TGTGCCATCAGTGAAGGATGGGGGGGGACTGGCTACACCTTC

v_gene: TRBV28
d_gene: -
abundance: -
j_gene: TRBJ1-2
CDR3aa: CASSVDITSYGYTF
CDR3nt: TGTGCCAGCAGTGTAGATATTACGTCCTATGGCTACACCTTC

v_gene: TRBV11-2
d_gene: -
abundance: -
j_gene: TRBJ2-5
CDR3aa: CASSLDREGTQYF
CDR3nt: TGTGCCAGCAGCTTAGACCGGGAAGGGACCCAGTACTTC

v_gene: TRBV30
d_gene: TRBD1
abundance: once
j_gene: TRBJ1-2
CDR3aa: CAWRLQGIVYGYTF
CDR3nt: TGTGCCTGGAGATTACAGGGGATAGTCTATGGCTACACCTTC

v_gene: TRBV4-1
d_gene: TRBD2
abundance: -
j_gene: TRBJ2-7
CDR3aa: CASSQSGTSGIYEQYF
CDR3nt: TGCGCCAGCAGCCAATCCGGGACTAGCGGGATTTACGAGCAGTACTTC

v_gene: TRBV9
d_gene: -
abundance: -
j_gene: TRBJ1-2
CDR3aa: CASSVSPGGQNYGYTF
CDR3nt: TGTGCCAGCAGCGTCTCACCCGGCGGACAGAACTATGGCTACACCTTC

v_gene: TRBV7-9
d_gene: TRBD1
abundance: -
j_gene: TRBJ1-1
CDR3aa: CASSRLTGTGGMNTEAFF
CDR3nt: TGTGCCAGCAGCAGACTTACCGGGACAGGGGGCATGAACACTGAAGCTTTCTTT

v_gene: TRBV19
d_gene: TRBD1
abundance: -
j_gene: TRBJ1-1
CDR3aa: CASRRQGAGEAFF
CDR3nt: TGTGCCAGTAGAAGACAGGGGGCAGGTGAAGCTTTCTTT

v_gene: TRBV5-1
d_gene: TRBD2
abundance: -
j_gene: TRBJ2-5
CDR3aa: CASNPIAGGWETQYF
CDR3nt: TGCGCCAGCAATCCAATAGCGGGAGGTTGGGAGACCCAGTACTTC

v_gene: TRBV7-2
d_gene: -
abundance: once
j_gene: TRBJ2-3
CDR3aa: CASSSAPENTQYF
CDR3nt: TGTGCCAGCAGCTCCGCCCCGGAGAATACGCAGTATTTT

v_gene: TRBV28
d_gene: -
abundance: -
j_gene: TRBJ2-7
CDR3aa: CASSFNYRSYEQYF
CDR3nt: TGTGCCAGCAGTTTTAATTACAGATCCTACGAGCAGTACTTC

v_gene: TRBV6-1
d_gene: -
abundance: once
j_gene: TRBJ1-4
CDR3aa: CASTRGSANNEKLFF
CDR3nt: TGTGCCAGCACTAGGGGATCGGCGAATAATGAAAAACTGTTTTTT

v_gene: TRBV7-9
d_gene: TRBD2
abundance: once
j_gene: TRBJ2-1
CDR3aa: CASSRLAEQFF
CDR3nt: TGTGCCAGCAGCCGACTAGCTGAGCAGTTCTTC

v_gene: TRBV15
d_gene: TRBD2
abundance: -
j_gene: TRBJ2-5
CDR3aa: CATSRGLANGETQYF
CDR3nt: TGTGCCACCAGCAGGGGACTAGCGAACGGGGAGACCCAGTACTTC

v_gene: TRBV11-2
d_gene: TRBD1
abundance: -
j_gene: TRBJ1-2
CDR3aa: CASSLGRQGEYGYTF
CDR3nt: TGTGCCAGCAGCTTAGGTCGCCAGGGGGAATATGGCTACACCTTC

v_gene: TRBV7-2
d_gene: -
abundance: -
j_gene: TRBJ1-2
CDR3aa: CASRSGGRNYGYTF
CDR3nt: TGTGCCAGCAGATCTGGAGGGCGGAACTATGGCTACACCTTC

v_gene: TRBV7-2
d_gene: TRBD1
abundance: -
j_gene: TRBJ1-5
CDR3aa: CASSPGQANQPQHF
CDR3nt: TGTGCCAGCAGCCCGGGACAGGCTAATCAGCCCCAGCATTTT

v_gene: TRBV6-1
d_gene: TRBD1
abundance: -
j_gene: TRBJ1-2
CDR3aa: CASSGTALGQGVYGYTF
CDR3nt: TGTGCCAGCAGTGGAACTGCGTTGGGACAGGGGGTTTATGGCTACACCTTC

v_gene: TRBV28
d_gene: -
abundance: once
j_gene: TRBJ1-1
CDR3aa: CASSFQAYSMNTEAFF
CDR3nt: TGTGCCAGCAGCTTTCAAGCGTACTCGATGAACACTGAAGCTTTCTTT

v_gene: TRBV9
d_gene: TRBD1
abundance: -
j_gene: TRBJ2-1
CDR3aa: CASSVGTGARVQNEQFF
CDR3nt: TGTGCCAGCAGCGTCGGGACAGGGGCCCGAGTGCAAAATGAGCAGTTCTTC

v_gene: TRBV5-1
d_gene: TRBD1
abundance: -
j_gene: TRBJ2-6
CDR3aa: CARGGRGQGASGANVLTF
CDR3nt: TGCGCCAGGGGGGGAAGGGGACAGGGGGCCTCTGGGGCCAACGTCCTGACTTTC

v_gene: TRBV9
d_gene: TRBD2
abundance: -
j_gene: TRBJ2-1
CDR3aa: CASSTGTSELDEQFF
CDR3nt: TGTGCCAGCAGCACCGGGACTAGCGAACTCGATGAGCAGTTCTTC

v_gene: TRBV18
d_gene: TRBD1
abundance: once
j_gene: TRBJ2-1
CDR3aa: CASSPRGRNSYNEQFF
CDR3nt: TGTGCCAGCTCACCGAGGGGGCGGAACTCCTACAATGAGCAGTTCTTC

v_gene: TRBV7-9
d_gene: -
abundance: few
j_gene: TRBJ1-6
CDR3aa: CASSLETGGNSPLHF
CDR3nt: TGTGCCAGCAGCTTAGAAACGGGCGGGAATTCACCCCTCCACTTT

v_gene: TRBV28
d_gene: -
abundance: -
j_gene: TRBJ1-2
CDR3aa: CASSLLRGPGIYGYTF
CDR3nt: TGTGCCAGCAGTTTATTACGCGGTCCGGGTATCTATGGCTACACCTTC

v_gene: TRBV6-5
d_gene: TRBD2
abundance: -
j_gene: TRBJ2-5
CDR3aa: CASSAGTSEETQYF
CDR3nt: TGTGCCAGCAGTGCCGGGACTAGCGAAGAGACCCAGTACTTC

v_gene: TRBV7-6
d_gene: -
abundance: -
j_gene: TRBJ2-1
CDR3aa: CASSLERSRGYNEQFF
CDR3nt: TGTGCCAGCAGCTTAGAGCGCTCCAGGGGATACAATGAGCAGTTCTTC

v_gene: TRBV30
d_gene: TRBD1
abundance: once
j_gene: TRBJ1-2
CDR3aa: CAWKGDRGPGYTF
CDR3nt: TGTGCCTGGAAGGGGGACAGGGGGCCTGGCTACACCTTC